These 30 T cell receptor beta chains came from one sample sequenced in a study of blood T cell repertoires in COVID-19. Data came from immunoSEQ multiplex PCR; TCRdb stores just in-frame clones and leaves some out. The sample has approximately 210,000 clones; about 95% are singletons. Input material: peripheral blood. These receptors were taken from a man aged 25-40 years with COVID-19, enrolled during active disease.

This clone occurred a few times. The rearrangement links TRBV18 to TRBJ2-3; D is unclear. This CDR3 has 14 amino acids. Germline CDR1 reads KGHSH; CDR2 reads LQKENI. V was trimmed by 6 bases and J by 0 bases, leaving 10 bases between them. The CDR3 here is CASSPISSTDTQYF. The CDR3 nucleotides read TGTGCCAGCTCGCCAATTTCTAGCACAGATACGCAGTATTTT.

The chain uses TRBV6-5 and TRBJ1-1; 7 positions agree with TRBD1. CDR1 is MNHEY, CDR2 SVGAGI, per germline. Trimming at V came to 10 bases and at J to 4 bases, leaving 6 bases not matched to a gene. The CDR3 totals 12 residues. The CDR3 is CATAGGTTEAFF. The CDR3 bases are TGTGCCACGGCAGGGGGTACCACTGAAGCTTTCTTT.

The V gene is TRBV5-1, the J gene TRBJ1-6; D may be TRBD1 (5 bases). The V end lost 1 base, the J end lost 6 bases, and 20 bases lay between the germline ends. The CDR3 is 18 amino acids. Germline CDR1 SGHRS, CDR2 YFSETQ. In DNA, the CDR3 is TGCGCCAGCAGCTTGACCGGGACTCCGAGGGGTGGTAATTCACCCCTCCACTTT. It specifies CASSLTGTPRGGNSPLHF.

The chain links TRBV18 to TRBJ1-3, with D perhaps TRBD1 (5 bases). Germline V gene sequence: CDR1 KGHSH, CDR2 LQKENI. CDR3 length: 15 residues. V lost 5 bases and J lost 2, with 13 bases in between. CDR3 nucleotide sequence: TGTGCCAGCTCATCCACTCAGGGAACTGGAAACACCATATATTTT. Translated: CASSSTQGTGNTIYF.

The chain recombines TRBV2 with TRBJ2-7; 9 bases match TRBD1. CDR1 and CDR2 (germline): SNHLY, FYNNEI. V lost 8 bases and J lost 3; bases outside the gene matches: 14. The CDR3 consists of 16 residues. The CDR3 spells CASPPQGAPSGYEQYF. The CDR3 DNA is TGTGCCAGCCCTCCACAGGGGGCACCGTCCGGCTACGAGCAGTACTTC.

The gene calls are TRBV18 and TRBJ2-7; 9 bases match TRBD1. This CDR3 spans 16 amino acids. From germline, CDR1 is KGHSH and CDR2 LQKENI. The J segment lost 5 bases and the V segment lost 4 bases, leaving 12 bases of the junction unmatched. CDR3 residues: CASSLNSGTGSDEQYF. The CDR3 DNA is TGTGCCAGCTCACTAAACTCCGGGACAGGGAGCGACGAGCAGTACTTC. Combining the CDR3 with reference TRBV18 and TRBJ2-7 gives the whole variable domain NAGVMQNPRHLVRRRGQEARLRCSPMKGHSHVYWYRQLPEEGLKFMVYLQKENIIDESGMPKERFSAEFPKEGPSILRIQQVVRGDSAAYFCASSLNSGTGSDEQYFGPGTRLTVT.

The gene calls are TRBV21-1 and TRBJ2-7; the table's D call, TRBD1, was not checked against the DNA. TRBV21-1 corresponds to a pseudogene. This CDR3 is built from 15 residues. For the CDR3, the DNA is TGTGCCAGCAGCAAAACTCGGGACACCTACTACGAGCAGTACTTC. Translation: CASSKTRDTYYEQYF.

A single count supports this clone. The rearrangement links TRBV21-1 to TRBJ1-1; TRBD1 is the table's D call and was not checked against the DNA. TRBV21-1 is shown as a pseudogene. This CDR3 comprises 18 residues. The CDR3 loop reads CASSKVESRDRNPLEAFF. As DNA, the CDR3 is TGTGCCAGCAGCAAAGTTGAGTCCCGGGACAGGAATCCCCTTGAAGCTTTCTTT.

Points on this clone: The sample contains more than one DNA sequence encoding this CDR3. The J gene is TRBJ1-5, the V gene TRBV18; 8 bases are a match to TRBD1. This CDR3 region has 14 residues. Germline lookup yields CDR1 KGHSH and CDR2 LQKENI. V shed 3 bases and J 4 bases; nucleotides not matched to a gene: 2. The CDR3 protein is CASSPRTGNQPQHF. The CDR3 coding sequence is TGTGCCAGCTCACCTCGGACAGGGAATCAGCCCCAGCATTTT.

The chain joins TRBV30 to TRBJ1-3, with TRBD1 matching 7 bases. In germline, CDR1 is GTSNPN, CDR2 SVGIG (reference sequence). Trimming removed 7 bases from V and 1 base from J; junction bases left unmatched: 4. The CDR3 spans 13 residues. The CDR3 sequence: CASTGDSGNTIYF. In DNA, the CDR3 is TGTGCCTCCACAGGGGATTCTGGAAACACCATATATTTT.

J is TRBJ1-2 and V is TRBV28; 8 bases line up with TRBD1. The CDR3 sequence is 14 residues long. Trimming took 6 bases from V and 3 from J; bases not matched to a gene: 6. Germline CDR1 and CDR2: MDHEN and SYDVKM. CDR3 sequence (DNA): TGTGCCAGCAGCGCAGGGGGCGGTTACTATGGCTACACCTTC. As protein: CASSAGGGYYGYTF.

This clone appeared once. The V gene is TRBV19, the J gene TRBJ2-7, with D possibly TRBD1 on 7 matching bases. Trimming took 3 bases from V and 2 from J, leaving 20 bases between them. The CDR3 runs to 17 residues. Germline V gene lookup returns CDR1 LNHDA and CDR2 SQIVND (reference sequence). CDR3 sequence: CASSIFPPGGHAYEQYF. The CDR3 DNA reads as TGTGCCAGTAGTATTTTCCCTCCAGGGGGGCACGCCTACGAGCAGTACTTC. Complete variable domain (other parts from reference TRBV19 and TRBJ2-7): DGGITQSPKYLFRKEGQNVTLSCEQNLNHDAMYWYRQDPGQGLRLIYYSQIVNDFQKGDIAEGYSVSREKKESFPLTVTSAQKNPTAFYLCASSIFPPGGHAYEQYFGPGTRLTVT.

The chain is built from TRBV9 and TRBJ2-3, with TRBD2 matching over 12 bases. J lost 2 bases, V lost 1 base, and 5 bases had no gene match. Germline CDR1 SGDLS, CDR2 YYNGEE. The length of the CDR3 is 17 residues. The CDR3 sequence is CASSVLAGGIPTDTQYF. DNA for the CDR3: TGTGCCAGCAGCGTACTAGCGGGGGGGATACCCACAGATACGCAGTATTTT.

This clone was recorded a few times. V gene TRBV18 combines with J gene TRBJ2-7; a weak D match, TRBD1 (5 bases). Looked up from germline, CDR1 is KGHSH and CDR2 is LQKENI. The ends were cut back, 3 bases at V and 3 bases at J, with 12 bases in the middle. The CDR3 runs 14 residues. CDR3 residues: CASSPQGKNYEQYF. As DNA, the CDR3 is TGTGCCAGCTCACCGCAGGGTAAGAACTACGAGCAGTACTTC.

The chain links TRBV11-2 to TRBJ1-1; a weak D match, TRBD1 (5 bases). Germline assignment: CDR1 SGHAT and CDR2 FQNNGV. CDR3 length: 14 amino acids. V was shortened by 1 base and J by 4 bases, with 10 bases between the two germline ends. CDR3 residues: CASSLGGVGTEAFF. In DNA, the CDR3 is TGTGCCAGCAGCTTAGGGGGGGTCGGCACTGAAGCTTTCTTT.

The chain is built from TRBV7-2 and TRBJ2-7; D possibly corresponds to TRBD2 (6 bases). The CDR3 runs 15 residues. Germline assignment: CDR1 SGHTA and CDR2 FQGNSA. V gave up 5 bases and J gave up 0 bases, with 14 bases separating them. The CDR3 region has the DNA TGTGCCAGCAGCCCCTGGGACTCGAGCTCCTACGAGCAGTACTTC. Amino acids: CASSPWDSSSYEQYF.

Note on this clone: Other DNA sequences in this sample translate to the same CDR3. The chain links TRBV11-2 to TRBJ2-7; 7 bases fit TRBD1. J lost 3 bases, V lost 2 bases, and 4 bases had no gene match. CDR3 length: 14 amino acids. Germline CDR1 SGHAT, CDR2 FQNNGV. The CDR3 coding sequence is TGTGCCAGCAGCTTATTGGCAGGGGGCTACGAGCAGTACTTC. This translates into CASSLLAGGYEQYF.

Only a few counts were recorded for this clone. The rearrangement uses TRBV12-5 and TRBJ1-2; 7 nucleotides agree with TRBD1. After removal of 3 bases from V and 7 bases from J, the junction contained 8 bases not matched to a gene. Germline CDR1 LGHNT, CDR2 FRNRAP. CDR3 length: 14 amino acids. This CDR3 reads CASGLQTGRPGYTF. The CDR3 region has the DNA TGTGCTAGTGGTTTACAGACAGGGCGGCCTGGCTACACCTTC.

DNA for the CDR3: TGTGCCAGCAGCTTAGCAGCAGGGAACACTGAAGCTTTCTTT. Translated: CASSLAAGNTEAFF. The chain employs TRBV7-9 and TRBJ1-1; D remains ambiguous. V lost 0 bases, J lost 1 base, and 6 bases lay in between. This CDR3 comprises 14 residues. The germline gives CDR1 SEHNR, CDR2 FQNEAQ (reference sequence).

This clone was recorded once. The chain has TRBV7-9 and TRBJ2-3; tentatively, D is TRBD2 (6 bases). V lost 1 base and J 7 bases, leaving 9 bases between the germline ends. CDR3 length: 13 residues. Germline V lookup: CDR1 SEHNR, CDR2 FQNEAQ (reference sequence). CDR3 sequence: CASSLGAGNTQYF. The CDR3 nucleotides are TGTGCCAGCAGCTTAGGGGCGGGGAATACGCAGTATTTT.

This clone was recorded once. J is TRBJ1-4 and V is TRBV18; 8 bases are a match to TRBD1. V was clipped by 0 bases and J by 7 bases; unmatched bases: 13. This CDR3 is 18 amino acids long. Germline CDR1 KGHSH, CDR2 LQKENI. In DNA form, the CDR3 reads TGTGCCAGCTCACCACCTCCCGGTTGGGCAGGGGGCTTTGAAAAACTGTTTTTT. This translates into CASSPPPGWAGGFEKLFF.

This sequence joins TRBV5-5 and TRBJ1-5, with TRBD1 as a possible D gene (6 bases). The V and J ends lost 0 bases and 0 bases respectively, with 7 bases between them. The length of the CDR3 is 15 residues. Germline loops: CDR1 SGHKS, CDR2 YYEKEE (reference sequence). The CDR3 spells CASSLETGSNQPQHF. The CDR3, as DNA: TGTGCCAGCAGCTTGGAGACAGGTAGCAATCAGCCCCAGCATTTT. The complete variable domain, with remaining parts taken from reference TRBV5-5 and TRBJ1-5, reads DAGVTQSPTHLIKTRGQQVTLRCSPISGHKSVSWYQQVLGQGPQFIFQYYEKEERGRGNFPDRFSARQFPNYSSELNVNALLLGDSALYLCASSLETGSNQPQHFGDGTRLSIL.

The chain links TRBV11-3 to TRBJ2-3; 9 bases agree with TRBD1. J was trimmed by 0 bases and V by 5 bases; bases with no gene match: 9. Germline V gene lookup returns CDR1 SGHNT and CDR2 YENEEA. This CDR3 contains 17 residues. The CDR3 is CASSPGQGITSTDTQYF. The CDR3 DNA is TGTGCCAGCAGCCCGGGACAGGGAATCACTAGCACAGATACGCAGTATTTT.

This chain uses TRBV19 with TRBJ1-3; 8 positions agree with TRBD1. With V trimmed by 5 bases and J by 0 bases, 6 bases remained unmatched. CDR3 length: 16 residues. CDR1 is LNHDA, CDR2 SQIVND, per germline (reference sequence). CDR3 sequence: CASSLRTGSSGNTIYF. The CDR3, as DNA: TGTGCCAGTAGTCTGCGGACAGGGAGCTCTGGAAACACCATATATTTT.

The chain combines TRBV5-1 with TRBJ1-6, with D possibly being TRBD1 (6 bases). In germline, CDR1 is SGHRS, CDR2 YFSETQ. The CDR3 has 16 residues. The V end lost 5 bases, the J end lost 5 bases, and 17 bases lay between the germline ends. The CDR3 coding sequence is TGCGCCAGCAGGGCGACAGGCGATCCTAATAATTCACCCCTCCACTTT. The encoded protein is CASRATGDPNNSPLHF. Supplemented by reference TRBV5-1 and TRBJ1-6, the full variable domain reads KAGVTQTPRYLIKTRGQQVTLSCSPISGHRSVSWYQQTPGQGLQFLFEYFSETQRNKGNFPGRFSGRQFSNSRSEMNVSTLELGDSALYLCASRATGDPNNSPLHFGNGTRLTVT.

The rearrangement joins TRBV14 to TRBJ2-1, with 12 nucleotides matching TRBD2. Looked up from germline, CDR1 is SGHDN and CDR2 is FVKESK. With V trimmed by 2 bases and J by 7 bases, 9 bases remained unmatched. This CDR3 comprises 17 residues. The CDR3 bases are TGTGCCAGCAGCCAAAGGGGTCTAGCGGGGGGGCAAAATGAGCAGTTCTTC. This sequence encodes CASSQRGLAGGQNEQFF.

The rearrangement joins TRBV7-9 to TRBJ1-6; 7 bases fit TRBD1. This CDR3 contains 14 residues. The germline gives CDR1 SEHNR, CDR2 FQNEAQ (reference sequence). V trimming: 6 bases; J trimming: 6 bases; junction bases outside the gene matches: 5. CDR3 protein: CASRSGGGNSPLHF. As DNA, the CDR3 is TGTGCCAGCAGATCAGGGGGAGGTAATTCACCCCTCCACTTT.

This clone occurred once. This chain uses TRBV21-1 with TRBJ1-6. TRBV21-1 has pseudogene status. CDR3 length equals 14 residues. CDR3 nucleotide sequence: TGTGCCAGCAGCACTGTGTCGAGGAATTCACCCCTCCACTTT. Protein product: CASSTVSRNSPLHF.

The chain is built from TRBV5-1 and TRBJ2-7; 7 bases are a match to TRBD2. With 4 bases clipped from V and 0 bases from J, the junction kept 4 bases outside the gene matches. The germline V gene has CDR1 SGHRS and CDR2 YFSETQ. The CDR3 is 14 residues long. CDR3 sequence reads: CASSPRGVSYEQYF. The CDR3 region has the DNA TGCGCCAGCAGCCCCCGGGGGGTCTCCTACGAGCAGTACTTC.

The chain uses TRBV7-6 and TRBJ1-1, with D unresolved. Germline CDR1 and CDR2: SGHVS and FNYEAQ. Between the trimmed V and J ends, which lost 4 bases and 3 bases, there was a span of 9 bases. This CDR3 comprises 13 residues. DNA of the CDR3: TGTGCCAGCAGCTCCTCGGTAGACACTGAAGCTTTCTTT. This sequence encodes CASSSSVDTEAFF.